This is a list of T cell receptor beta chains from one sample in a study of blood T cell repertoires in COVID-19. The assay was immunoSEQ multiplex PCR, and TCRdb's table has in-frame clones only and misses some. Counted here are under 200,000 clones, roughly 86% occurring once; the ten biggest clones make up around 1.5%. Specimen: peripheral blood. These receptors were taken from a man younger than 35 with active or convalescent COVID-19. Each CDR3 is given with its conserved first and last residue. The D gene is left open where the match is weak. Size is omitted from some rows. Given values are once, few, many or a class for expanded clones.

v_call	d_call	clone_size	j_call	cdr3_nt	cdr3_aa
TRBV6-2/TRBV6-3	TRBD2	NA	TRBJ2-3	TGTGCCAGCAGTTGGGGACTAGCGGGACGCACAGATACGCAGTATTTT	CASSWGLAGRTDTQYF
TRBV3-1/TRBV3-2	NA	NA	TRBJ1-1	TGTGCCAGCAGCCCACTGGCCAGGGACACTGAAGCTTTCTTT	CASSPLARDTEAFF
TRBV3-1/TRBV3-2	NA	few	TRBJ1-2	TGTGCCAGCAGCCCCCAAAGACAGGCGGGCGGCTACACCTTC	CASSPQRQAGGYTF
TRBV7-6	NA	NA	TRBJ1-1	TGTGCCAGCAGCCCCACCTCGGGTCCTAACACTGAAGCTTTCTTT	CASSPTSGPNTEAFF
TRBV6-5	NA	NA	TRBJ1-5	TGTGCCAGCAGTTACTCCGATCGGGGGACCCAGCATTTT	CASSYSDRGTQHF
TRBV27	NA	NA	TRBJ1-1	TGTGCCAGCAGTTATCGGGGGACCACTGAAGCTTTCTTT	CASSYRGTTEAFF
TRBV7-6	NA	NA	TRBJ1-4	TGTGCCAGCAGCTTAGGGCGGGGGGCCGGTGAAAAACTGTTTTTT	CASSLGRGAGEKLFF
TRBV19	NA	NA	TRBJ2-5	TGTGCCAGTAGTGTCTTCTCTAGGGAGTCGGAGACCCAGTACTTC	CASSVFSRESETQYF
TRBV10-3	TRBD1	NA	TRBJ2-7	TGTGCCATCAGTGAGGTTGGGACAGGGGACTACGAGCAGTACTTC	CAISEVGTGDYEQYF
TRBV2	NA	NA	TRBJ2-5	TGTGCCAGCACCCCAGGGGCTAGCAGAACCGAGACCCAGTACTTC	CASTPGASRTETQYF
TRBV2	NA	few	TRBJ1-5	TGTGCCAGCAGTGCTTACAGGGGCAATCAGCCCCAGCATTTT	CASSAYRGNQPQHF
TRBV30	NA	NA	TRBJ1-2	TGTGCCTGGAGTGCGATTCGGGGTGGGGGCTACACCTTC	CAWSAIRGGGYTF
TRBV7-9	TRBD1	few	TRBJ1-2	TGTGCCAGCAGCCGGACAGGGGGAATAGCTAACTATGGCTACACCTTC	CASSRTGGIANYGYTF
TRBV6-1	NA	NA	TRBJ1-4	TGTGCCAGCAGTGTAGCGGGGGCAGCTAATGAAAAACTGTTTTTT	CASSVAGAANEKLFF
TRBV7-8	NA	once	TRBJ1-2	TGTGCCAGCAGCTTAAAAGGGGATGGCTACACCTTC	CASSLKGDGYTF
TRBV7-2	NA	NA	TRBJ2-1	TGTGCCAGCAGCTCCCCCGTGTTCAATGAGCAGTTCTTC	CASSSPVFNEQFF
TRBV19	TRBD2	NA	TRBJ2-5	TGTGCCAGTGATAGCGGGGGGAGGGAGACCCAGTACTTC	CASDSGGRETQYF
TRBV6-1	NA	NA	TRBJ1-2	TGTGCCAGCAGTGAACGGGACAACTCGCGTCTTAGGGGCTACACCTTC	CASSERDNSRLRGYTF
TRBV24-1	NA	once	TRBJ1-5	TGTGCCACCAGTGATAAACAGGTAAATCAGCCCCAGCATTTT	CATSDKQVNQPQHF
TRBV14	TRBD1	NA	TRBJ1-2	TGTGCCAGCAGCCGAGGGGACAGGCCCTACACCTTC	CASSRGDRPYTF
TRBV29-1	TRBD1	NA	TRBJ1-3	TGCAGCGCCGGGACAGGGGGAAACACCATATATTTT	CSAGTGGNTIYF
TRBV7-6	NA	NA	TRBJ2-7	TGTGCCAGCAGCCCAAGGGGGGGGAGGGCCTACGAGCAGTACTTC	CASSPRGGRAYEQYF
TRBV19	NA	NA	TRBJ2-5	TGTGCCAGTAGTAGCGGACACCTACAAGAGACCCAGTACTTC	CASSSGHLQETQYF
TRBV5-1	TRBD1	NA	TRBJ2-1	TGCGCCAGCAGCTTATCAGGACAGGTCTACAATGAGCAGTTCTTC	CASSLSGQVYNEQFF
TRBV2	NA	NA	TRBJ2-2	TGTGCCAGCAGAACAGGAACCGGGGAGCTGTTTTTT	CASRTGTGELFF
TRBV29-1	NA	NA	TRBJ2-7	TGCAGCGCGAAGACTGGTTCCTACGAGCAGTACTTC	CSAKTGSYEQYF
TRBV12-3/TRBV12-4	NA	NA	TRBJ1-5	TGTGCCAGCAGTGACATAGGGGGTCAGCCCCAGCATTTT	CASSDIGGQPQHF
TRBV2	NA	once	TRBJ2-1	TGTGCCAGCAGTACTTCCGACGGAGCGGGTGAGCAGTTCTTC	CASSTSDGAGEQFF
TRBV11-2	NA	NA	TRBJ1-3	TGTGCCAGCAGCTTAGATGTAGCTGGAAACACCATATATTTT	CASSLDVAGNTIYF
TRBV7-9	TRBD2	NA	TRBJ2-1	TGTGCCAGCAGGGTGGGGGGACTAGGCTACAATGAGCAGTTCTTC	CASRVGGLGYNEQFF
TRBV5-1	NA	NA	TRBJ1-3	TGCGCCAGCAGCTGGGGGGAAGGATCCTCTGGAAACACCATATATTTT	CASSWGEGSSGNTIYF
TRBV2	NA	NA	TRBJ2-1	TGTGCCAGCACCCGACTAGGATCCTACAATGAGCAGTTCTTC	CASTRLGSYNEQFF
TRBV14	NA	NA	TRBJ2-3	TGTGCCAGCAGCCAAGATTCCGGTCGTAATACGCAGTATTTT	CASSQDSGRNTQYF
TRBV18	NA	NA	TRBJ1-2	TGTGCCAGCTCTCCCGAGGGCAGCCTGGGCTACACCTTC	CASSPEGSLGYTF
TRBV5-1	TRBD1	NA	TRBJ1-1	TGCGCCAGCAGCGGCCGGACAGGGGTGGGAACTGAAGCTTTCTTT	CASSGRTGVGTEAFF
TRBV7-9	NA	NA	TRBJ1-2	TGTGCCAGCAGCCAAGGGAGCGGGGGATATGGCTACACCTTC	CASSQGSGGYGYTF
TRBV20-1	NA	NA	TRBJ1-1	TGCAGTGCAAAGCCCTACACTGAAGCTTTCTTT	CSAKPYTEAFF
TRBV5-1	NA	NA	TRBJ2-7	TGCGCCAGCAGCTTATTGTCAGGGACATACTACGAGCAGTACTTC	CASSLLSGTYYEQYF
TRBV19	NA	NA	TRBJ2-3	TGTGCCAGTAGTAACACTAGGGTTAGCACAGATACGCAGTATTTT	CASSNTRVSTDTQYF
TRBV30	NA	NA	TRBJ2-6	TGTGCCTGGAGTGTACCCTTGGCCTCTGGGGCCAACGTCCTGACTTTC	CAWSVPLASGANVLTF
TRBV30	NA	NA	TRBJ1-3	TGTGCCTGGTATTTTGTCTCTGGAAACACCATATATTTT	CAWYFVSGNTIYF
TRBV6-5	NA	NA	TRBJ1-1	TGTGCCAACTGGGACCGGACAGTGAACACTGAAGCTTTCTTT	CANWDRTVNTEAFF
TRBV3-1/TRBV3-2	NA	NA	TRBJ1-1	TGTGCCAGCAGCCAAGGGGGGAGGGGCTGGACTGAAGCTTTCTTT	CASSQGGRGWTEAFF
TRBV15	NA	NA	TRBJ2-1	TGTGCCACCAGCAGAGACCCCCTCCAACAGGGGAGGTCCTACAATGAGCAGTTCTTC	CATSRDPLQQGRSYNEQFF
TRBV30	TRBD2	NA	TRBJ2-3	TGTGCCTGTAAATTCTCGGGCGGGAGAACAGATACGCAGTATTTT	CACKFSGGRTDTQYF
TRBV10-3	NA	few	TRBJ2-2	TGTGCCAGCAGCCTCCCCTCAGGGGCCCTGAACACCGGGGAGCTGTTTTTT	CASSLPSGALNTGELFF
TRBV5-1	NA	once	TRBJ2-7	TGCGCCAGCAGCTTGCCTAGCGAGCCCTACGAGCAGTACTTC	CASSLPSEPYEQYF
TRBV10-3	NA	NA	TRBJ1-5	TGTGCCATCAGTGATTCGGGGGGTAATCAGCCCCAGCATTTT	CAISDSGGNQPQHF
TRBV6-1	NA	NA	TRBJ1-3	TGTGCCAGCAGTGACGGTGGAAACACCATATATTTT	CASSDGGNTIYF